These 8 T cell receptor beta chains share one sample of origin, sequenced in a study of T cell responses to AZD1222 COVID-19 vaccine. TCRdb keeps only in-frame clones here, not all; method: immunoSEQ multiplex PCR. This repertoire shows about 120,000 clones, about 87% found once; its top ten account for approximately 5.4%. The sample in question was peripheral blood, obtained on day 0 of AZD1222 vaccination. The receptors originated from an adult in good health.

The chain has TRBV7-2 and TRBJ2-7, with D perhaps matching TRBD1 (6 bases). Germline CDR1 and CDR2: SGHTA and FQGNSA. CDR3 length: 16 amino acids. Trimming took off 0 bases at V and 2 bases at J, with 14 bases between the two ends. This CDR3 is CASSLAPGHRPYEQYF. CDR3 DNA: TGTGCCAGCAGCTTAGCTCCGGGACATAGGCCCTACGAGCAGTACTTC.

The CDR3 DNA sequence: TGTGCCAGCAGTCGCTGGGGAGCCGGGGAGCTGTTTTTT. This codes for CASSRWGAGELFF. The V call is TRBV7-8, the J call TRBJ2-2; D perhaps matches TRBD2 (5 bases). The V end was cut by 6 bases, the J end by 6 bases, with 11 bases between. Per the germline V gene, CDR1 is SGHVS and CDR2 is FQNEAQ. The CDR3 spans 13 residues.

The rearrangement links TRBV6-5 to TRBJ2-7, with D perhaps assigned TRBD1 or TRBD2 (5 bases each). With 6 bases removed from V and 6 bases from J, the gap between germline ends came to 15 bases. Germline loops: CDR1 MNHEY, CDR2 SVGAGI. The CDR3 is made up of 13 amino acids. The CDR3 nucleotides read TGTGCCAGCAGCCAGGGACCCTTCTTCGAGCAGTACTTC. Protein sequence: CASSQGPFFEQYF.

The chain links TRBV6-5 to TRBJ1-2; D remains ambiguous. The CDR3 sequence is 15 residues long. V shed 0 bases and J shed 3 bases, with 11 bases lying between them. The V gene's germline CDR1 is MNHEY and CDR2 SVGAGI. CDR3 DNA: TGTGCCAGCAGTTACTCGGCAGACACTTACTATGGCTACACCTTC. It codes for CASSYSADTYYGYTF.

For this clone: Other DNA sequences from this sample encode an identical CDR3 as well. The chain employs TRBV28 and TRBJ1-4; no reliable D call. Germline values: CDR1 MDHEN, CDR2 SYDVKM. Trimming took off 5 bases at V and 0 bases at J, with 10 bases between the two ends. The CDR3 has 15 amino acids. CDR3 DNA: TGTGCCAGCAGTCTCGGCGGGGCAACTAATGAAAAACTGTTTTTT. Translation gives CASSLGGATNEKLFF.

This sequence joins TRBV11-2 and TRBJ1-2, with 10 bases identical to TRBD1. The germline gives CDR1 SGHAT, CDR2 FQNNGV. The length of the CDR3 is 14 residues. The trim removed 7 bases at V and 8 bases at J, leaving 10 bases unmatched. The CDR3, as DNA: TGTGCCAGCAACTGGGACAGGGGTGTGCGGGGCTACACCTTC. It codes for CASNWDRGVRGYTF. Variable domain in full (rest from reference TRBV11-2 and TRBJ1-2): EAGVAQSPRYKIIEKRQSVAFWCNPISGHATLYWYQQILGQGPKLLIQFQNNGVVDDSQLPKDRFSAERLKGVDSTLKIQPAKLEDSAVYLCASNWDRGVRGYTFGSGTRLTVV.

The gene calls are TRBV2 and TRBJ2-3, with unresolved D. Trimming left V 6 bases short and J 0 bases short, with 13 bases between. This CDR3 contains 15 residues. Looked up from germline, CDR1 is SNHLY and CDR2 is FYNNEI. The CDR3 spells CASRLRSTSTDTQYF. CDR3 in DNA: TGTGCCAGCAGATTGAGGAGTACTAGCACAGATACGCAGTATTTT.

CDR3 in amino acids: CASSYVGASTDTQYF. DNA of the CDR3: TGTGCCAGCAGTTACGTTGGGGCCAGCACAGATACGCAGTATTTT. The chain links TRBV6-2 or TRBV6-3 to TRBJ2-3; D perhaps matches TRBD1 (5 bases). Germline V gene lookup returns CDR1 MNHEY and CDR2 SVGEGT. The CDR3 has 15 residues. Trimming took off 2 bases at V and 0 bases at J, with 9 bases between the two ends.